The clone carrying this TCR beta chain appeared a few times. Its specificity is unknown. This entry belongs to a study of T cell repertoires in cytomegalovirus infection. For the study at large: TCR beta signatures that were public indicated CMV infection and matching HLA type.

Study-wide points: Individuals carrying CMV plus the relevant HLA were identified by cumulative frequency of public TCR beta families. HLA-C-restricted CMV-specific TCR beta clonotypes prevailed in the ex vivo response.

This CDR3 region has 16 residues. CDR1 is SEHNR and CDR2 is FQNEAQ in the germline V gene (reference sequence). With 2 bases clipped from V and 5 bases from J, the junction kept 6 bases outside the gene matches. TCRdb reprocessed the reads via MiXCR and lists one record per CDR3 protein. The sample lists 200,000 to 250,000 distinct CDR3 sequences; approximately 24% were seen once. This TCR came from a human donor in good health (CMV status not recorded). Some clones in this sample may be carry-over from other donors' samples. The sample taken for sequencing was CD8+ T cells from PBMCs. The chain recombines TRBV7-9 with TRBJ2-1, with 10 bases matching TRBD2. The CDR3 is CASSLPTSGANNEQFF. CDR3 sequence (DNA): TGTGCCAGCAGCTTACCCACTAGCGGGGCCAACAATGAGCAGTTCTTC.